These 12 T cell receptor beta chains were sequenced from one sample in a study of breast tumors, draining lymph nodes, adjacent tissues. TCRdb re-derived calls from the multiplex PCR reads in MiXCR, one entry per CDR3 protein. The sample carries around 150,000 distinct CDR3 sequences, 30% to 35% recorded once. Samples came from axillary lymph nodes draining the breast cancer. What was sequenced was axillary lymph node tissue. These receptors were obtained from a female donor with breast cancer. Some clones in this sample may be carry-over from other donors' samples.

The CDR3 sequence: CASSEALRGTYNEQFF. CDR3 bases: TGTGCCAGCAGTGAAGCTCTGCGGGGGACATACAATGAGCAGTTCTTC. The genes are TRBV2 and TRBJ2-1; a weak D match, TRBD2 (7 bases). Germline V gives CDR1 SNHLY, CDR2 FYNNEI. With 0 bases removed from V and 4 bases from J, the gap between germline ends came to 13 bases. The CDR3 runs to 16 residues.

Turning to this clonotype: This may stem from a read error, because a much larger clone lies one nucleotide away. The chain links TRBV6-5 to TRBJ2-3, with D maybe TRBD1 (6 bases). This CDR3 is 17 amino acids long. Trimming pared 6 bases from V and 0 bases from J, leaving 19 bases between. Per the germline V gene, CDR1 is MNHEY and CDR2 is SVGAGI. The chain's CDR3 is CASSHSTGASSTDTQYF. CDR3 sequence (DNA): TGTGCCAGCAGCCATTCGACAGGCGCTTCTAGCACAGATACGCAGTATTTT.

At least ten counts were recorded for this clonotype. The V and J genes are TRBV5-1 and TRBJ2-7; D is perhaps TRBD1 (5 bases). The CDR3 has 13 amino acids. Per the germline V gene, CDR1 is SGHRS and CDR2 is YFSETQ. Trimming removed 0 bases at V and 4 bases at J, with 8 bases between. The CDR3 is CASSLAPGYEQYF. The CDR3 DNA reads as TGCGCCAGCAGCTTGGCCCCAGGGTACGAGCAGTACTTC.

As regards this clonotype: This sequence may be a read error, since a much larger clone differs from it by one base. Given the absence of the conserved phenylalanine or tryptophan at the CDR3 end, a read error is likely. V gene TRBV6-4 combines with J gene TRBJ2-3; tentative D call: TRBD1 (5 bases). The DNA end favors TRBJ1-5, so the J call may be wrong. The germline V gene encodes CDR1 MRHNA and CDR2 SNTAGT. This CDR3 region has 14 residues. CDR3 bases: TGTGCCACCAGCGGGGGGAGTAGCACAGATACGCAGCATCTT. Amino acid sequence: CATSGGSSTDTQHL.

This clonotype was seen many times. V and J are TRBV4-1 and TRBJ1-4; 7 positions agree with TRBD1. V lost 1 base to trimming and J lost 4 bases; unmatched junction nucleotides: 3. The CDR3 consists of 15 residues. The germline gives CDR1 MGHRA, CDR2 YSYEKL. CDR3 DNA sequence: TGCGCCAGCAGCCAAGCGGGACAGCTTAATGAAAAACTGTTTTTT. It specifies CASSQAGQLNEKLFF.

This clonotype was seen ten or more times. This chain connects TRBV2 to TRBJ2-3, with 8 bases matching TRBD1. V was pared by 11 bases and J by 0 bases, with 4 bases of the junction left unmatched. This CDR3 is built from 13 residues. Germline V gene lookup returns CDR1 SNHLY and CDR2 FYNNEI. The CDR3 DNA reads TGTGCCGGACAGGGAGAGAGCACAGATACGCAGTATTTT. It encodes CAGQGESTDTQYF.

This clonotype occurred many times. The chain has TRBV12-3 or TRBV12-4 and TRBJ2-3, with D maybe TRBD1 (5 bases). V was trimmed by 3 bases and J by 2 bases, leaving 6 bases between them. CDR3 length: 13 amino acids. In DNA form, the CDR3 reads TGTGCCAGCAGTTTGGGGCTCACAGATACGCAGTATTTT. Protein: CASSLGLTDTQYF.

This clonotype was seen many times. The rearrangement links TRBV27 to TRBJ2-7, with 11 bases matching TRBD1. The germline V gene encodes CDR1 MNHEY and CDR2 SMNVEV (reference sequence). The CDR3 runs 17 residues. J lost 2 bases, V lost 6 bases, and 12 bases had no gene match. As DNA, the CDR3 is TGTGCCAGCAGCCTGGATGGACAGGGGGCGGGGACCTACGAGCAGTACTTC. This gives the protein CASSLDGQGAGTYEQYF.

This clonotype appeared many times. The chain couples TRBV12-3 or TRBV12-4 to TRBJ1-3; no clear D gene. The germline V and J ends were trimmed by 8 bases and 1 base, with 6 bases remaining between them. There are 12 residues in the CDR3. The CDR3 sequence: CASWQSGNTIYF. For the CDR3, the DNA is TGTGCCAGCTGGCAGTCTGGAAACACCATATATTTT.

This clonotype showed up just a few times. Just one base apart from a much larger clone, this may be a read error. The chain carries TRBV9 and TRBJ2-1, with D tentatively TRBD1 (5 bases). CDR3 length equals 14 residues. Germline values: CDR1 SGDLS, CDR2 YYNGEE. The DNA of the CDR3 is TGTGCCAGCAGCGTAGGTGGGGCCGTCAATGAGCAGTCCTTC. It yields the protein CASSVGGAVNEQSF.

This clonotype has a handful of counts. Given a much more abundant clone one base away, this may be a read error. J is TRBJ2-5 and V is TRBV7-2; D perhaps matches TRBD2 (7 bases). The CDR3 contains 20 residues. V lost 2 bases to trimming and J lost 3 bases, with 28 bases between them. The V gene's germline CDR1 is SGHTA and CDR2 FQGNSA. CDR3 sequence (DNA): TGTGCCAGCAGCTTAATCAAGTTAGTTCAACGGGGGGCTCCGAAAGAGACCCAGTACTTC. Its protein product is CASSLIKLVQRGAPKETQYF.

V gene TRBV12-3 or TRBV12-4 combines with J gene TRBJ1-3; D perhaps matches TRBD1 (5 bases). CDR3 length: 14 residues. V shed 5 bases and J shed 2 bases, with 10 bases lying between them. The CDR3 DNA is TGTGCCAGCAGTAAAGCGGGGGCTGGAAACACCATATATTTT. Translating gives CASSKAGAGNTIYF.